Each of the 14 T cell receptor beta chains below was sequenced from the same sample in a study of shared clonotypes between healthy human individuals. Clones were read by immunoSEQ multiplex PCR, and TCRdb kept only the in-frame ones, dropping some. The sample lists a few million clones, just over 90% occurring once. The specimen was naive CD4+ T cells from PBMCs. Noted subset: CD45RA+ positively selected. The receptors were sampled from a man aged 18-30 years in good health. Some clones in this sample may be carry-over from other donors' samples.

The genes are TRBV15 and TRBJ2-7; D is unresolved. The CDR3 is 14 residues long. V was clipped by 3 bases and J by 6 bases, with 15 bases between them. Germline loops: CDR1 LNHNV, CDR2 YYDKDF (reference sequence). CDR3 coding DNA: TGTGCCACCAGCAGGTTTTCACCGACAACCGAGCAGTACTTC. It is translated as CATSRFSPTTEQYF. Full variable domain (remainder filled in from reference TRBV15 and TRBJ2-7): DAMVIQNPRYQVTQFGKPVTLSCSQTLNHNVMYWYQQKSSQAPKLLFHYYDKDFNNEADTPDNFQSRRPNTSFCFLDIRSPGLGDTAMYLCATSRFSPTTEQYFGPGTRLTVT.

The chain carries TRBV18 and TRBJ2-7, with D possibly TRBD2 on 6 matching bases. The CDR3 length is 14 residues. Germline assignment: CDR1 KGHSH and CDR2 LQKENI. V was cut by 2 bases and J by 6 bases, with 14 bases left in between. This chain's CDR3 is CASSPTLLGGEQYF. The CDR3 coding sequence is TGTGCCAGCTCACCAACCCTACTGGGGGGCGAGCAGTACTTC. The full variable domain, with the rest looked up from reference TRBV18 and TRBJ2-7, is NAGVMQNPRHLVRRRGQEARLRCSPMKGHSHVYWYRQLPEEGLKFMVYLQKENIIDESGMPKERFSAEFPKEGPSILRIQQVVRGDSAAYFCASSPTLLGGEQYFGPGTRLTVT.

The rearrangement joins TRBV6-6 to TRBJ1-2, with D possibly TRBD1 on 5 matching bases. The CDR3 runs to 15 residues. The V and J ends lost 5 bases and 4 bases respectively, with 17 bases between them. Germline V lookup: CDR1 MNHNY, CDR2 SVGAGI (reference sequence). The CDR3 loop reads CASSPRREFGYGYTF. The CDR3, as DNA: TGTGCCAGCAGTCCCCGCAGGGAGTTTGGCTATGGCTACACCTTC.

In its sample, this clone was seen once. The chain uses TRBV15 and TRBJ1-4; 9 positions match TRBD1. The CDR3 spans 17 residues. The V segment lost 3 bases and the J segment 0 bases; nucleotides outside the gene matches: 5. CDR1 is LNHNV, CDR2 YYDKDF, per germline (reference sequence). This CDR3 reads CATSRGTGSATNEKLFF. The CDR3 DNA sequence: TGTGCCACCAGCAGGGGGACAGGGTCCGCAACTAATGAAAAACTGTTTTTT.

The chain links TRBV7-2 to TRBJ1-5; TRBD1 is a possible D gene (6 bases). CDR3 length equals 16 residues. Trimming removed 1 base at V and 2 bases at J, with 12 bases between. Looked up from germline, CDR1 is SGHTA and CDR2 is FQGNSA. The CDR3: CASSLVPAGGNQPQHF. As DNA, the CDR3 is TGTGCCAGCAGCTTAGTACCAGCAGGGGGCAATCAGCCCCAGCATTTT.

The chain links TRBV25-1 to TRBJ1-2; 11 positions agree with TRBD1. Trimming took 4 bases from V and 3 from J; bases not matched to a gene: 1. This CDR3 region has 14 residues. Germline CDR1 and CDR2: MGHDK and SYGVNS. CDR3 nucleotides: TGTGCCAGCAGTGCGGGACAGGGGGACTATGGCTACACCTTC. Protein product: CASSAGQGDYGYTF.

The CDR3 sequence: CSGGTNQETQYF. The DNA of the CDR3 is TGCAGCGGGGGGACGAATCAAGAGACCCAGTACTTC. The J gene is TRBJ2-5, the V gene TRBV29-1; either TRBD1 or TRBD2 may fit D (5 bases each). Germline V lookup: CDR1 SQVTM, CDR2 ANQGSEA. Trimming shortened V by 7 bases and J by 2 bases, and 11 bases separated the two germline ends. There are 12 residues in the CDR3.

The V and J genes are TRBV28 and TRBJ2-7; 8 bases fit TRBD2. The CDR3 covers 16 residues. The germline V gene has CDR1 MDHEN and CDR2 SYDVKM. V was pared by 4 bases and J by 1 base, with 9 bases of the junction left unmatched. In DNA form, the CDR3 reads TGTGCCAGCAGTTCCATTGGAACGGGAGGGTCCTACGAGCAGTACTTC. As protein: CASSSIGTGGSYEQYF.

The chain joins TRBV6-1 to TRBJ2-3, with D hard to call. This CDR3 region has 14 residues. In germline, CDR1 is MNHNS, CDR2 SASEGT. Trimming took off 0 bases at V and 4 bases at J, with 8 bases between the two ends. The CDR3 protein is CASSEALFPDTQYF. CDR3 bases: TGTGCCAGCAGTGAAGCGCTGTTCCCAGATACGCAGTATTTT.

Written as DNA, the CDR3 is TGTGCCAGCAGTTTATCGGCAGGGGCTAACTATGGCTACACCTTC. It specifies CASSLSAGANYGYTF. V usage is TRBV28 and J usage is TRBJ1-2; tentatively, D is TRBD1 (6 bases). CDR1 and CDR2 (germline): MDHEN, SYDVKM. V lost 1 base to trimming and J lost 0 bases, with 9 bases between them. This CDR3 is 15 amino acids long.

The chain joins TRBV30 to TRBJ1-5; D is possibly TRBD1 (6 bases). CDR1 and CDR2 (germline): GTSNPN, SVGIG (reference sequence). The CDR3 sequence is 17 residues long. Trimming stripped 0 bases from V and 2 bases from J, with 17 bases between. CDR3 region: CAWSVLAGGEGNQPQHF. CDR3 sequence (DNA): TGTGCCTGGAGTGTACTGGCCGGGGGCGAGGGCAATCAGCCCCAGCATTTT.

The count of this clone is one. The chain recombines TRBV28 with TRBJ1-2; D remains unclear. Trimming took 5 bases from V and 7 from J, leaving 5 bases between them. Germline loops: CDR1 MDHEN, CDR2 SYDVKM. The CDR3 spans 10 residues. This CDR3 is CASSASGYTF. The CDR3 DNA reads as TGTGCCAGCAGTGCCTCTGGCTACACCTTC.

V usage is TRBV5-1 and J usage is TRBJ1-2; possible D gene TRBD1, 5 bases. V shed 2 bases and J shed 0 bases, with 8 bases lying between them. The CDR3 has 14 residues. Germline V lookup: CDR1 SGHRS, CDR2 YFSETQ. This CDR3 is CASSFETANYGYTF. The CDR3 DNA reads as TGCGCCAGCAGCTTCGAGACAGCTAACTATGGCTACACCTTC. Together with reference TRBV5-1 and TRBJ1-2, the CDR3 gives the full variable domain: KAGVTQTPRYLIKTRGQQVTLSCSPISGHRSVSWYQQTPGQGLQFLFEYFSETQRNKGNFPGRFSGRQFSNSRSEMNVSTLELGDSALYLCASSFETANYGYTFGSGTRLTVV.

The chain joins TRBV29-1 to TRBJ2-3; no reliable D call. Germline CDR1 SQVTM, CDR2 ANQGSEA. The CDR3 has 10 amino acids. With 3 bases removed from V and 14 bases from J, the gap between germline ends came to 12 bases. The CDR3 sequence is CSVEEGRGYF. In DNA, the CDR3 is TGCAGCGTTGAGGAAGGGCGAGGGTATTTT.